These T cell receptor beta chains were read from a single sample in a study of shared clonotypes between healthy human individuals. Generated by immunoSEQ multiplex PCR, the TCRdb table keeps only in-frame clones and is missing some. Altogether about 660,000 clones are present, roughly 70% being singletons, with the ten largest covering 1.5% to 2%. The sequenced material came from memory CD4+ T cells sorted from blood. These receptors all come from a woman in her twenties or thirties in good health. CDR3s include the opening cysteine and the closing phenylalanine or tryptophan. D genes are given only for firm matches. A clone size is listed for some rows: how often the clone was seen (once, few, many), or a class if it is expanded.

>NA|TRBJ2-3|TRBV7-2|TRBD1
CASSRDRAIDTQYF
TGTGCCAGCAGCCGGGACAGGGCCATAGATACGCAGTATTTT
>NA|TRBJ2-4|TRBV28|NA
CASSSRGGPGNIQYF
TGTGCCAGCAGTTCCCGAGGCGGGCCGGGGAACATTCAGTACTTC
>NA|TRBJ2-1|TRBV6-6|NA
CASSSGTGLNEQFF
TGTGCCAGCAGCTCGGGGACGGGCCTCAATGAGCAGTTCTTC
>few|TRBJ2-5|TRBV5-1|NA
CASSLADRDLETQYF
TGCGCCAGCAGCTTGGCCGACCGGGATTTGGAGACCCAGTACTTC
>NA|TRBJ1-5|TRBV7-2|NA
CASSSGREFNQPQHF
TGTGCCAGCAGCTCTGGACGGGAATTCAATCAGCCCCAGCATTTT
>once|TRBJ1-2|TRBV19|NA
CASSIVENYGYTF
TGTGCCAGTAGTATCGTGGAAAACTATGGCTACACCTTC
>NA|TRBJ1-2|TRBV9|NA
CASSVGEWGYGYTF
TGTGCCAGCAGCGTGGGGGAGTGGGGCTATGGCTACACCTTC
>NA|TRBJ2-1|TRBV5-1|NA
CASSLDVSSYNEQFF
TGCGCCAGCAGCTTGGATGTTAGTTCCTACAATGAGCAGTTCTTC
>NA|TRBJ2-1|TRBV12-5|TRBD2
CASGFALGGLAGINEQFF
TGTGCTAGTGGTTTCGCCTTAGGGGGGCTAGCGGGAATCAATGAGCAGTTCTTC
>NA|TRBJ1-2|TRBV4-1|TRBD1
CASSQVWTGAIDGYTF
TGCGCCAGCAGCCAGGTATGGACAGGGGCGATAGATGGCTACACCTTC
>NA|TRBJ2-3|TRBV7-6|NA
CASSWVLSGTDTQYF
TGTGCCAGCAGCTGGGTCCTCTCGGGCACAGATACGCAGTATTTT
>NA|TRBJ2-5|TRBV18|TRBD2
CASSRETSGAYQETQYF
TGTGCCAGCTCACGCGAAACTAGCGGAGCGTACCAAGAGACCCAGTACTTC
>NA|TRBJ2-7|TRBV7-9|NA
CASSFEGIREQYF
TGTGCCAGCAGCTTTGAAGGAATTCGAGAGCAGTACTTC
>NA|TRBJ1-2|TRBV10-3|TRBD1
CAISEGQGEFYGYTF
TGTGCCATCAGTGAAGGACAGGGGGAATTTTATGGCTACACCTTC
>NA|TRBJ2-1|TRBV13|TRBD2
CASSFLAGVYNEQFF
TGTGCCAGCAGCTTTCTAGCGGGAGTTTACAATGAGCAGTTCTTC
>NA|TRBJ1-5|TRBV6-5|NA
CASKSGSGNQPQHF
TGTGCCAGCAAGTCTGGGTCCGGCAATCAGCCCCAGCATTTT
>NA|TRBJ2-2|TRBV4-1|TRBD2
CASRGLAGFGELFF
TGCGCCAGCCGTGGACTAGCGGGCTTCGGGGAGCTGTTTTTT
>NA|TRBJ1-2|TRBV2|NA
CASCGGFLTYGYTF
TGTGCCAGCTGTGGAGGTTTTCTCACCTATGGCTACACCTTC
>NA|TRBJ2-1|TRBV5-1|TRBD2
CASSLVGTRWGNEQFF
TGCGCCAGCAGCTTGGTGGGGACTAGATGGGGCAATGAGCAGTTCTTC
>NA|TRBJ2-1|TRBV5-6|TRBD1
CASSRDRGGSYNEQFF
TGTGCCAGCAGCCGGGACAGGGGCGGCTCCTACAATGAGCAGTTCTTC
>NA|TRBJ1-5|TRBV7-8|NA
CASSSSLSLEPQHF
TGTGCCAGCAGCTCTAGCCTATCCTTGGAGCCCCAGCATTTT
>NA|TRBJ2-3|TRBV6-4|TRBD1
CASSVDRGDTQYF
TGTGCCAGCAGTGTGGACAGGGGGGATACGCAGTATTTT
>once|TRBJ1-1|TRBV27|NA
CASSLKGSTEAFF
TGTGCCAGCAGTTTAAAGGGGAGCACTGAAGCTTTCTTT
>NA|TRBJ2-1|TRBV28|NA
CASSEISEDYNEQFF
TGTGCCAGCAGTGAGATTAGCGAGGACTACAATGAGCAGTTCTTC
>NA|TRBJ2-6|TRBV27|NA
CASRRRRTGSGANVLTF
TGTGCCAGCAGACGACGCAGGACCGGGTCGGGGGCCAACGTCCTGACTTTC
>NA|TRBJ1-1|TRBV18|NA
CASSPLTNTEAFF
TGTGCCAGCTCACCTTTAACGAACACTGAAGCTTTCTTT
>few|TRBJ1-4|TRBV5-8|TRBD1
CASSLGQGREKLFF
TGTGCCAGCAGCTTGGGACAGGGAAGGGAAAAACTGTTTTTT
>once|TRBJ2-3|TRBV15|NA
CATSSEYMTGPDVDTQYF
TGTGCCACCAGCAGCGAATATATGACAGGACCGGACGTTGATACGCAGTATTTT
>NA|TRBJ2-5|TRBV5-1|NA
CASSLVPGPEETQYF
TGCGCCAGCAGCTTGGTCCCGGGACCGGAAGAGACCCAGTACTTC
>few|TRBJ2-4|TRBV13|NA
CASSLQEGWNIQYF
TGTGCCAGCAGCTTACAGGAAGGTTGGAACATTCAGTACTTC
>NA|TRBJ1-2|TRBV4-1|NA
CASRRGGAGRNDGYTF
TGCGCCAGCAGGCGAGGGGGAGCAGGTCGGAATGATGGCTACACCTTC
>NA|TRBJ2-2|TRBV7-9|NA
CASSLGVKGRNTGELFF
TGTGCCAGCAGCTTGGGGGTCAAGGGCAGGAACACCGGGGAGCTGTTTTTT
>once|TRBJ2-3|TRBV27|NA
CASKGANTDTQYF
TGTGCCAGCAAGGGAGCGAACACAGATACGCAGTATTTT
>NA|TRBJ1-4|TRBV18|TRBD1
CASSPQETGEEKLFF
TGTGCCAGCTCACCTCAGGAGACAGGGGAGGAAAAACTGTTTTTT
>NA|TRBJ1-1|TRBV5-1|NA
CASSDERAMNTEAFF
TGCGCCAGCAGCGACGAAAGGGCTATGAACACTGAAGCTTTCTTT
>NA|TRBJ2-3|TRBV5-4|NA
CASSRQYHDTQYF
TGTGCCAGCAGCCGCCAGTATCATGATACGCAGTATTTT